Included here is one T cell receptor beta chain sequence, with context. Its antigen remains undetermined. No qualities accompany the bases; no much larger clone lies one base away. The data belong to a study of draining lymph node invasion in breast cancer (dated by TCRdb to the early 2020s). About the study as a whole: A separate targeted assay used bulk TCR-beta CDR3 sequencing to compare sorted memory regulatory T cells with memory conventional CD4 T cells across breast cancer tissues. Lymph nodes from five patients were covered by the separate targeted TCR sequencing, and for three of those patients the primary tumors were sequenced as well. Each patient contributed matched non-invaded and tumor-invaded tumor-draining lymph nodes plus the primary tumor, profiled for both Treg and Tconv subsets.

Findings and caveats that apply to the study as a whole: Some of the top 100 tumor clones were detected in invaded and non-invaded nodes, suggesting recirculation between tumor and draining nodes. Across all tissues in the targeted TCR-seq data, Tregs appeared to be more clonally expanded than Tconvs, and both subsets showed lower diversity in tumor than in lymph nodes. In each tissue, about 13-25% of Treg TCRs were also present in Tconvs, a finding interpreted as suggesting peripheral induction of Tregs. Whether Treg conversion occurred in a given organ or whether converted Tregs recirculated between nodes and tumor could not be resolved from the data. The tumor top-100 clone tracking analysis was possible in only two patients. TCRs shared between Treg and Tconv subsets were regarded as suggestive, but not proof, of a common clonal origin.

The germline V gene (reference sequence) yields MNHEY for CDR1 and SMNVEV for CDR2. V sheds 0 bases and J sheds 2 bases, leaving 7 bases between their ends. Taken from cysteine to phenylalanine, the CDR3 has 14 residues. The sequence is cut down to CDR3 DNA, 42 bases in frame from base 1. Libraries were made using bulk RNA-seq. Sequencing instrument: Illumina HiSeq 2500. Regarding the original processing steps: For the separate targeted TCR-seq dataset, CDR3 sequences were extracted and quantified from raw reads using MiXCR version 2.1.5 with default parameters. In the separate targeted TCR-seq dataset, TCR-beta clones were defined by the combination of V gene, J gene and CDR3 sequence. For the separate targeted TCR-seq dataset, clones with fewer than three counts were filtered out, after which only the 90% most strongly expressed clones in each sample were kept. In the separate targeted TCR-seq dataset, Treg-Tconv overlap was calculated per tissue as the number of shared clones divided by the total number of Treg clones, multiplied by 100. Using fastp trimming at Q25 and MiXCR clonotype assembly, TCRdb reanalyzed the public sequencing data and kept in-frame beta chains. One record per CDR3 amino acid sequence lists the most common genes and DNA. The V and J calls come from TCRdb's annotation, not from the publication. The sample yields some 320 distinct CDR3 sequences; roughly a quarter were counted once. The top ten hold 20% to 25% of the sample.

CD4+ CD45RA- CD25high cells were sorted as memory regulatory T cells. T cells were pre-enriched with a Miltenyi Pan T Cell isolation kit before staining and sorting. Primary tumors were characterized by immunohistochemistry for estrogen receptor, progesterone receptor, HER2 and Ki-67. Within a few hours after surgery, fresh surgical tissue was processed by cutting the tissue into small fragments. The tissue fragments were digested enzymatically for 20 to 25 minutes with Liberase TL plus DNase and were then passed through a 40-micrometer strainer. After DAPI live/dead staining, cells were sorted on a BD FACS Aria II, reaching about 98-99% purity. The sorted cells were lysed in TCL buffer, and a Norgen Single Cell RNA purification kit, including DNase treatment, was used to purify the RNA.

The chain is assembled from TRBV27 and TRBJ1-1; no confident D gene assignment can be made. The sequenced sample was sorted memory Tregs from the tumor. Taken with the paper, the label for cell subset or site translates to: CD45RA-negative sorted CD4+ T cells (memory Tconv or effector/memory Treg). This clonotype was obtained from a female donor with luminal breast cancer. The CDR3 has the sequence CASSLSRGNTEAFF. The DNA is as follows: TGTGCCAGCAGTTTATCACGGGGAAACACTGAAGCTTTCTTT.